The rows below give T cell receptor beta chains drawn from one sample of a study of post-analysis software for immune sequencing data. TCRdb reanalysed the PCR reads using MiXCR and keeps one entry per CDR3 protein. The sample holds 450,000 or so distinct CDR3 sequences, 45% seen once. Material for sequencing was blood. The source is a girl between 10 and 17 years old with multiple sclerosis. The CDR3 runs from the conserved cysteine through the conserved F or W. D genes are given only for firm matches. Where a row states a size, it is once, few, many or the class of an expanded clone; other rows omit it.

V	J	size	D	CDR3	DNA
TRBV7-6	TRBJ2-1	once	NA	CASTMAGQYNEQFF	TGTGCCAGCACCATGGCAGGACAGTACAATGAGCAGTTCTTC
TRBV3-1	TRBJ2-1	NA	TRBD2	CASSQVSGSEQFF	TGTGCCAGCAGCCAAGTTAGCGGGAGTGAGCAGTTCTTC
TRBV27	TRBJ1-6	few	NA	CASSLPRDPAYSPLHF	TGTGCCAGCAGTTTACCCCGAGACCCGGCTTATTCACCCCTCCACTTT
TRBV5-1	TRBJ1-4	NA	TRBD1	CASSLEGGRGNEKLFF	TGCGCCAGCAGCCTGGAGGGAGGCAGGGGGAATGAAAAACTGTTTTTT
TRBV7-2	TRBJ2-1	NA	TRBD2	CASSRFSGRSYNEQFF	TGTGCCAGCAGCCGATTTAGCGGGAGGTCCTACAATGAGCAGTTCTTC
TRBV13	TRBJ1-2	NA	NA	CASSQGLSYGYTF	TGTGCCAGCAGCCAGGGACTGAGCTATGGCTACACCTTC
TRBV6-2/TRBV6-3	TRBJ1-2	NA	NA	CASSYPRTDHGYTF	TGTGCCAGCAGTTACCCGAGGACAGATCATGGCTACACCTTC
TRBV4-1	TRBJ2-7	NA	NA	CASSQDSGLTGCYEQYF	TGCGCCAGCAGCCAGGACTCGGGACTGACGGGATGCTACGAGCAGTACTTC
TRBV20-1	TRBJ2-7	NA	TRBD1	CSARDLGQGHEQYF	TGCAGTGCTAGAGATCTCGGACAGGGCCACGAGCAGTACTTC
TRBV20-1	TRBJ2-7	many	TRBD1	CSATKTGAYYEQYF	TGCAGTGCTACTAAGACAGGGGCCTACTACGAGCAGTACTTC
TRBV12-3/TRBV12-4	TRBJ2-3	few	NA	CASSIYTDTQYF	TGTGCCAGCAGCATCTACACAGATACGCAGTATTTT
TRBV19	TRBJ2-7	few	TRBD1	CASSTYRGNEQYF	TGTGCCAGTAGTACCTACAGGGGGAACGAGCAGTACTTC
TRBV12-3/TRBV12-4	TRBJ1-6	NA	NA	CASRAPGFNNSPLHF	TGTGCCAGCAGGGCCCCAGGGTTCAATAATTCACCCCTCCACTTT
TRBV6-6	TRBJ2-1	NA	NA	CASSFEAGSYNEQFF	TGTGCCAGCAGTTTCGAGGCAGGCTCCTACAATGAGCAGTTCTTC
TRBV9	TRBJ2-1	NA	TRBD2	CASSGGLVFNEQFF	TGTGCCAGCAGCGGGGGACTAGTCTTCAATGAGCAGTTCTTC
TRBV7-6	TRBJ2-1	NA	TRBD2	CASSFVTSGDYNEQFF	TGTGCCAGCAGCTTCGTTACTAGCGGCGATTACAATGAGCAGTTCTTC
TRBV20-1	TRBJ2-1	NA	TRBD2	CSAKAGGPDNEQFF	TGCAGTGCCAAAGCGGGAGGGCCCGACAATGAGCAGTTCTTC
TRBV4-2	TRBJ2-6	NA	NA	CASSQDDSGANVLTF	TGTGCCAGCAGCCAAGACGACTCTGGGGCCAACGTCCTGACTTTC
TRBV7-2	TRBJ2-7	few	TRBD2	CASQRTSGRQRGEQYF	TGTGCCAGCCAGAGGACTAGTGGGAGGCAGCGGGGAGAGCAGTACTTC
TRBV20-1	TRBJ2-3	NA	NA	CSGEGRGDTQYF	TGCAGTGGTGAGGGGAGAGGGGATACGCAGTATTTT
TRBV2	TRBJ2-5	NA	NA	CASKGDAETQYF	TGTGCCAGCAAGGGTGACGCGGAGACCCAGTACTTC
TRBV20-1	TRBJ2-5	few	NA	CSASVGNPEQYF	TGCAGTGCTTCGGTGGGGAACCCGGAGCAGTACTTC